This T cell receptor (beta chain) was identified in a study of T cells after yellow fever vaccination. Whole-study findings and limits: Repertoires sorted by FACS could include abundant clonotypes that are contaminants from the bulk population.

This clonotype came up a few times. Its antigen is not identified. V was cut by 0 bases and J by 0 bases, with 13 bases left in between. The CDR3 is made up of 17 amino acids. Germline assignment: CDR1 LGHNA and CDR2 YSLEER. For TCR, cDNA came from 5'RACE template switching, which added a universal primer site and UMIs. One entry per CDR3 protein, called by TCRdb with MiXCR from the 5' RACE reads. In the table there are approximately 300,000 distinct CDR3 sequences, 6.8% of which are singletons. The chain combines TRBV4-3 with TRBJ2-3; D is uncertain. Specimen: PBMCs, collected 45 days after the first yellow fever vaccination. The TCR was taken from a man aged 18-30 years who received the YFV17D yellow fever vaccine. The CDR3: CASSQEVGRASTDTQYF. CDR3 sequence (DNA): TGCGCCAGCAGCCAAGAGGTTGGTAGGGCTAGCACAGATACGCAGTATTTT.